This is a list of T cell receptor beta chains from one sample in a study of cytomegalovirus exposure and HLA in healthy donors. Produced via immunoSEQ multiplex PCR; TCRdb's table is partial and in-frame only. In the table there are roughly 100,000 clones, roughly 15% of which are singletons. The sample comprised PBMCs. These receptors were collected from a female donor in good health and CMV-seronegative. Both conserved end residues are part of each CDR3. The order of the fields is J gene, clone size, V gene, D gene, CDR3 DNA, CDR3 protein. D genes are given only for firm matches. Clone size is not always given. Where it is, it says once, few, many or a class for expanded clones.

>TRBJ2-5|-|TRBV6-5|TRBD1
TGTGCCAGCAGTCGCCTGGGACAGCCTAAAGAGACCCAGTACTTC
CASSRLGQPKETQYF
>TRBJ1-2|few|TRBV4-2|-
TGTGCCAGCAGCCAAGATCGAGTTGCTGGCTACACCTTC
CASSQDRVAGYTF
>TRBJ1-5|few|TRBV30|-
TGTGCCTCCCTCCGGGATAATCAGCCCCAGCATTTT
CASLRDNQPQHF
>TRBJ2-3|-|TRBV27|TRBD2
TGTGCCAGCAGTTACCCTAGCGGGCCCATGGGTACGCAGTATTTT
CASSYPSGPMGTQYF
>TRBJ2-7|few|TRBV5-1|TRBD1
TGCGCCAGCAGCGAGGGGACAGGGGGCGCGGGTGAGCAGTACTTC
CASSEGTGGAGEQYF
>TRBJ2-1|-|TRBV13|TRBD2
TGTGCCAGCAGCTTGGGACTAGCGACCTACAATGAGCAGTTCTTC
CASSLGLATYNEQFF
>TRBJ2-7|once|TRBV2|-
TGTGCCAGCAGTGAGCGGTATAGCTCCTACGAGCAGTACTTC
CASSERYSSYEQYF
>TRBJ1-6|-|TRBV6-5|TRBD1
TGTGCCAGCAGTTACTCCGGGACAGAGAATTCACCCCTCCACTTT
CASSYSGTENSPLHF
>TRBJ1-1|few|TRBV11-3|-
TGTGCCAGCAGCTTAGCTAGATACACTGAAGCTTTCTTT
CASSLARYTEAFF
>TRBJ2-7|-|TRBV14|TRBD1
TGTGCCAGCAGCCTCGTTATGGGACAGTCCTACGAGCAGTACTTC
CASSLVMGQSYEQYF
>TRBJ2-7|few|TRBV30|-
TGTGCCTGGAGTGTACTCGCATACGAGCAGTACTTC
CAWSVLAYEQYF
>TRBJ1-1|-|TRBV30|-
TGTGCCTGGAGTGTCTATGGAGCCTTGAACACTGAAGCTTTCTTT
CAWSVYGALNTEAFF
>TRBJ1-1|few|TRBV9|-
TGTGCCAGCAGCGTAGACAGGAACACTGAAGCTTTCTTT
CASSVDRNTEAFF
>TRBJ2-3|-|TRBV9|TRBD2
TGTGCCAGCAGCGTAGTCGGGCGGGGGGGAATAGATACGCAGTATTTT
CASSVVGRGGIDTQYF
>TRBJ2-5|-|TRBV7-2|-
TGTGCCAGCAGCTTATGGGGCCGTCAAGAGACCCAGTACTTC
CASSLWGRQETQYF
>TRBJ1-6|few|TRBV5-6|-
TGTGCCAGCAGCTTTCAGGCCGGGGGTTCACCCCTCCACTTT
CASSFQAGGSPLHF
>TRBJ1-2|-|TRBV18|-
TGTGCCAGCTCACCACCGGGGCAGGGAACGCGTGGCTACACCTTC
CASSPPGQGTRGYTF
>TRBJ2-5|few|TRBV25-1|-
TGTGCCAGCAGTGAATACCTCCAAGAGACCCAGTACTTC
CASSEYLQETQYF
>TRBJ2-6|few|TRBV19|-
TGTGCCAGTAACGTCCACAGGGCCAACGTCCTGACTTTC
CASNVHRANVLTF
>TRBJ2-7|-|TRBV11-3|TRBD2
TGTGCCAGCAGCTCCGGACTAGCGTCAGACGAGCAGTACTTC
CASSSGLASDEQYF
>TRBJ1-2|-|TRBV7-9|-
TGTGCCAGCAGCTTAGCGCAGGGGCGGTATGGCTACACCTTC
CASSLAQGRYGYTF
>TRBJ2-3|few|TRBV7-9|TRBD2
TGTGCCAGCAGCTCCAGGACTAGCGGAGGCACAGATACGCAGTATTTT
CASSSRTSGGTDTQYF
>TRBJ1-4|few|TRBV2|-
TGTGCCAGCAGTGAGGTGGGGACTCCCCCTGAAAAACTGTTTTTT
CASSEVGTPPEKLFF
>TRBJ2-3|few|TRBV6-4|TRBD1
TGTGCCAGCAGGCTGACAGGGAGAGGTACGGATACGCAGTATTTT
CASRLTGRGTDTQYF
>TRBJ1-5|few|TRBV7-8|-
TGTGCCAGCAGCCTGGACAGAAATCAGCCCCAGCATTTT
CASSLDRNQPQHF
>TRBJ2-1|few|TRBV29-1|-
TGCAGCGTTGGGCCGTCAAAGTACAATGAGCAGTTCTTC
CSVGPSKYNEQFF
>TRBJ2-2|few|TRBV9|TRBD1
TGTGCCAGCAGCGGCACAGGGGTCCCCGGGGAGCTGTTTTTT
CASSGTGVPGELFF
>TRBJ1-2|-|TRBV19|TRBD1
TGTGCCAGTAGTCCCGAGGGGGCCGGCACGAATGGCTACACCTTC
CASSPEGAGTNGYTF
>TRBJ2-2|few|TRBV7-9|-
TGTGCCAGCAGCTTAGTTCAATCCGGGGAGCTGTTTTTT
CASSLVQSGELFF
>TRBJ2-3|-|TRBV19|-
TGTGCCAGTACCTCGCGGGCTGCGGGCACAGATACGCAGTATTTT
CASTSRAAGTDTQYF
>TRBJ2-2|few|TRBV5-4|-
TGTGCCAGCAGCTTCGTGGGGGGGAACACCGGGGAGCTGTTTTTT
CASSFVGGNTGELFF
>TRBJ2-7|-|TRBV25-1|-
TGTGCCAGCACTGCGGACGGCGGGACGGTTCCCTACGAGCAGTACTTC
CASTADGGTVPYEQYF
>TRBJ2-3|few|TRBV5-4|TRBD2
TGTGCCAGCAGCTTGACTAGCGGGACCTCAGATACGCAGTATTTT
CASSLTSGTSDTQYF
>TRBJ1-1|once|TRBV27|TRBD1
TGTGCCAGCAGACGACAGGGTCCGAACACTGAAGCTTTCTTT
CASRRQGPNTEAFF
>TRBJ1-5|-|TRBV28|TRBD1
TGTGCCAGCAGACAGGGGGGGAATCAGCCCCAGCATTTT
CASRQGGNQPQHF
>TRBJ1-1|few|TRBV7-9|TRBD1
TGTGCCAGCAGCGCCGGGACAGGGGTCTTCACTGAAGCTTTCTTT
CASSAGTGVFTEAFF
>TRBJ2-7|-|TRBV10-3|TRBD1
TGTGCCATCAGTGAGTCTGGGACAGGGGTGTACGAGCAGTACTTC
CAISESGTGVYEQYF
>TRBJ1-3|-|TRBV5-1|TRBD1
TGCGCCAGCAGCTTAGAGACTCAGGACAGGGGAAGAAACACCATATATTTT
CASSLETQDRGRNTIYF
>TRBJ1-2|few|TRBV7-2|-
TGTGCCAGCAGCTCCACTTTCTCTGGCTACACCTTC
CASSSTFSGYTF
>TRBJ2-1|-|TRBV11-3|-
TGTGCCAGCGGCTCTAGTCAGCTGTCCGAGCAGTTCTTC
CASGSSQLSEQFF
>TRBJ2-1|-|TRBV7-3|-
TGTGCCAGCAGCTTGGAACTATCTGGCATAAATGAGCAGTTCTTC
CASSLELSGINEQFF
>TRBJ2-1|few|TRBV6-1|-
TGTGCCAGCGAATCAGGGGCCGTTGAGCAGTTCTTC
CASESGAVEQFF